This T cell receptor (beta chain) derives from a study of blood T cell repertoires in COVID-19 (dated by TCRdb to 2018 to 2021). Looking at the study overall: Samples covering the acute and convalescent phases of COVID-19 were provided by collaborators in the United States, Italy and Spain. A freely available public database, intended as a resource for researchers studying the immune response to SARS-CoV-2, is where the repertoires were released. The samples were drawn from two sources: the first 160 participants of the ongoing ImmuneRACE study, and fewer than 1,500 subjects contributed by 6 global collaborators. The material from the prospective study consisted of cDNA or gDNA derived from T cells, B-cell-depleted T cells, or PBMCs. Where available, HLA class I and class II types were taken from metadata supplied by the sample provider and were not determined by assay-based typing. Sample metadata almost always included a de-identified subject ID, COVID-19 status, age in years and sex. Deeply sampled blood TCRbeta repertoires from subjects exposed to, actively infected with, or recovered from COVID-19 were included in the dataset. Overall study results and their limits: How much clinical and demographic metadata was included differed by source and by participant, and the metadata was provided uncurated.

TCRbeta CDR3 regions were amplified from genomic DNA by means of the immunoSEQ Assay, a bias-controlled multiplex PCR. As for the original processing: Within the assay, amplification of reference gene primers was used to estimate how many nucleated cells each sample contained. Sequence reads were collapsed and filtered to measure the absolute abundance of every unique TCRbeta CDR3 rearrangement. For each sample, productive Simpson clonality was calculated as the square root of Simpson's diversity index over productive rearrangements. This immuneACCESS table, as held by TCRdb, lists in-frame sequences with V and J called but not all clones. Of the missing ones, under half trace to an unresolved V gene in checked studies; the others have no known cause. That table supplies the V and J calls and clone size; D and trimming were determined from the DNA. The sample yields a few hundred thousand clones; about nine tenths were counted once. In total, the top ten clones hold around 2.1% of the sample.

Whole blood was collected in K2EDTA tubes by collaborating institutions according to the institutions' own protocols. For TCRbeta analysis, collaborators shipped samples in one of three forms: frozen whole blood, isolated PBMCs, or DNA extracted from either of those sample types. Notes on this clone: Its cognate antigen has yet to be identified. Base quality data are lacking; no much larger clone is found one base away.

Per the germline V gene (reference sequence), SEHNR is the CDR1 and FQNEAQ is the CDR2. V drops 4 bases and J drops 4 bases, leaving 11 bases in between. CDR3 length: 14 amino acids, cysteine to phenylalanine. Only the CDR3 DNA is retained, 42 bases long and in frame from the first base. The sequence is built from TRBV7-9 and TRBJ2-1; perhaps TRBD1 is the D gene, with 7 bases matching. What was sequenced was peripheral blood. The TCR originated in a man aged 18 to 29 with active or convalescent COVID-19. The DNA sequence reads TGTGCCAGCAGCTCCAGGGGGGAGTACAATGAGCAGTTCTTC. Its translation is CASSSRGEYNEQFF.